This T cell receptor (beta chain) was sequenced during a study of long-term antiretroviral therapy in people with HIV. Whole-study results and caveats: HIV repertoires spanned narrower CDR3 length ranges than controls. Blood draws took place between about 2003 and 2018 and possibly involved older ART regimens.

This clone was seen just once. The antigen is not known. V lost 6 bases, J lost 3 bases, and 11 bases lay in between. The length of the CDR3 is 13 residues. From germline, CDR1 is MDHEN and CDR2 SYDVKM. A v3.0 immunoSEQ assay was performed at survey level. Repertoires were generated with immunoSEQ multiplex PCR, while TCRdb's copy carries only in-frame clones and drops some. Of about 21,000 clones listed, roughly 91% are singletons. The clonotype originates from a man between 18 and 35 years old with HIV. The source was unsorted PBMCs, collected 0.2 years before starting antiretroviral therapy. The gene calls are TRBV28 and TRBJ1-1; D gene uncertain. The CDR3, as DNA: TGTGCCAGCAGCCTGCGCTGGGACACTGAAGCTTTCTTT. Its protein product is CASSLRWDTEAFF.